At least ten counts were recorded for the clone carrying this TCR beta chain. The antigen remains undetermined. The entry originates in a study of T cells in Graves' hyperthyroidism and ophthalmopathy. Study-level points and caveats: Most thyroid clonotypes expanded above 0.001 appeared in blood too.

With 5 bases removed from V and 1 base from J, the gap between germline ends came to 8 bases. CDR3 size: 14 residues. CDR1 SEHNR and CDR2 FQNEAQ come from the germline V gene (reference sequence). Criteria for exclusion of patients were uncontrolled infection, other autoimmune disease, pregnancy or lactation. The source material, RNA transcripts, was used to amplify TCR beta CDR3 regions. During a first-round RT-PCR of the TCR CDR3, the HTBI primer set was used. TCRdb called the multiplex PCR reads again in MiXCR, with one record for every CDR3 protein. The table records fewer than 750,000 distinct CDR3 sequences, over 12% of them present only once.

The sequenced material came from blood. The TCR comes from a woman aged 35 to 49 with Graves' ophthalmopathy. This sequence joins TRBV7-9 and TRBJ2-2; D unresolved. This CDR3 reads CASSPDGNTGELFF. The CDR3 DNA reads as TGTGCCAGCAGCCCGGACGGGAACACCGGGGAGCTGTTTTTT.